What follows is one TCR beta chain and its context. This clone's antigen is unknown. Per-base quality was not reported, and no clone a single base away is much larger than it. The V end loses 8 bases and the J end loses 0 bases, and a stretch of 7 bases separates them. CDR1 SGHAT and CDR2 FQNNGV were looked up in the germline V gene. The CDR3 sequence holds 12 residues, the cysteine and phenylalanine included. The entry retains the CDR3 DNA only, 36 bases that are in frame from base 1. The sample comes from a study of cytomegalovirus exposure and HLA in healthy donors (dated by TCRdb to 2017 to 2019). Notes on the research overall: A later analysis indicated that the 90 to 150 validation repertoires were generated on the platform also employed for the 700 or so repertoires of the first cohort. The aim of the study was to test whether cataloging public T cell receptors could identify signatures of past pathogen exposure. To predict cytomegalovirus infection status, the study brought together high-throughput TCR immunosequencing, statistical association of individual TCRs with disease status, and machine learning. A separate validation cohort of 100 to 150 different subjects was used in addition to the 666-subject first cohort. On the study overall, not on this receptor specifically: According to the authors, the approach could potentially be generalized to other disease states and immunological phenotypes. The study listed approximately 160 TCR beta chains as associated with cytomegalovirus. A later analysis found that TCRs clustered in the first cohort also tended to co-occur in the 120 validation repertoires, with 94% of cluster scores above 0. A few of the identified cytomegalovirus-associated TCR beta chains were confirmed in vitro to be specific for cytomegalovirus antigens. The classifier was reported to diagnose cytomegalovirus status with high specificity and sensitivity in both the original and validation cohorts. All 120 or so repertoires were used to score co-occurrence in the validation cohort in a later analysis, because that analysis had no HLA typing for the cohort. Most TCR sequences were observed very rarely across donors, whereas some public TCRs were present in many individuals.

The donors belonged to the validation cohort of over a hundred subjects, which was separate from the approximately 700-subject first cohort. Receptor amplification or capture employed the immunoSEQ multiplex PCR assay. From the authors' description of their analysis: A statistical classification framework was developed to diagnose cytomegalovirus status using the catalog of TCR beta chain sequences. Held by TCRdb, this immuneACCESS table contains in-frame sequences only and omits some clones. Under half of the omission traces to an unresolved V gene where checked; the cause of the rest is unknown. V and J calls plus clone size are reproduced from that table; the DNA served to infer D and trimming. The sample table records some 240,000 clones; approximately 87% of these occur just once. The ten largest clones take up 5.5% to 6.5% of the sample.

Sequenced: PBMCs. The sequence was collected from a woman younger than 35 in good health and CMV-seronegative. The chain is encoded by TRBV11-2 joined to TRBJ1-2; the D gene identity is not certain. This receptor carries the CDR3 CASRRSNYGYTF. The bases read TGTGCCAGCCGGAGGTCTAACTATGGCTACACCTTC.